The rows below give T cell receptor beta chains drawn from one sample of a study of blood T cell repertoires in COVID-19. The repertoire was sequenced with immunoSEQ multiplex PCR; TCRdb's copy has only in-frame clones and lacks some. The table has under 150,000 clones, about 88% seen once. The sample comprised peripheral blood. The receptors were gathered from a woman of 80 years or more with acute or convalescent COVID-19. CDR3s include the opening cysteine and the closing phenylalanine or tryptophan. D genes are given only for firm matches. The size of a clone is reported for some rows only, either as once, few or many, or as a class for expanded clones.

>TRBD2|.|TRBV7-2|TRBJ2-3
CASSALAGGLNTQYF
TGTGCCAGCAGCGCCTTGGCGGGAGGATTAAATACGCAGTATTTT
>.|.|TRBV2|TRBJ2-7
CASSGGRGSYEQYF
TGTGCCAGCAGTGGGGGGCGGGGGTCCTACGAGCAGTACTTC
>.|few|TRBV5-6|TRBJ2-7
CASSLGPTDEQYF
TGTGCCAGCAGCTTGGGCCCTACAGACGAGCAGTACTTC
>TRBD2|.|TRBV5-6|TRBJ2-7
CASSASTSGRVYEQYF
TGTGCCAGCAGCGCATCCACTAGCGGGAGAGTTTACGAGCAGTACTTC
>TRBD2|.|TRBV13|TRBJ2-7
CASSLPAGGPLEQYF
TGTGCCAGCAGCCTTCCGGCGGGGGGACCATTGGAGCAGTACTTC
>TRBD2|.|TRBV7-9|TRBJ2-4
CASSLSGGVKNIQYF
TGTGCCAGCAGCTTATCGGGGGGTGTCAAAAACATTCAGTACTTC
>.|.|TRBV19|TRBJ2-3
CASSMASGTQYF
TGTGCCAGTAGTATGGCGAGCGGGACGCAGTATTTT
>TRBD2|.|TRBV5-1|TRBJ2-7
CASSSAGKSYEQYF
TGCGCCAGCAGCTCAGCGGGAAAGTCCTACGAGCAGTACTTC
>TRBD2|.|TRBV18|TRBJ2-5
CASSYGTSGTVETQYF
TGTGCCAGCTCCTACGGGACTAGCGGGACCGTAGAGACCCAGTACTTC
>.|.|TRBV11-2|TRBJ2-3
CASSRQGMGTDTQYF
TGTGCCAGCAGCCGCCAGGGAATGGGCACAGATACGCAGTATTTT
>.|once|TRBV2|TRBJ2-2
CASARRGNTGELFF
TGTGCCAGCGCGCGGCGGGGCAACACCGGGGAGCTGTTTTTT
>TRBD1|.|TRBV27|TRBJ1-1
CASSLQTGLRNTEAFF
TGTGCCAGCAGTTTACAGACAGGGCTCCGGAACACTGAAGCTTTCTTT
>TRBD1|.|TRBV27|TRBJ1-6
CASSFSGGPLGSPLHF
TGTGCCAGCAGTTTTTCAGGGGGCCCCTTGGGTTCACCCCTCCACTTT
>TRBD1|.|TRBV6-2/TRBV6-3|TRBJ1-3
CASSPGTGRYSGNTIYF
TGTGCCAGCAGTCCCGGGACAGGCCGATATTCTGGAAACACCATATATTTT
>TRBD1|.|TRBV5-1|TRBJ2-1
CASSLGTGDVLGEQFF
TGCGCCAGCAGCCTCGGGACAGGGGATGTCCTGGGTGAGCAGTTCTTC
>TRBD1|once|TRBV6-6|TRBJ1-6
CASSYATQGVGSPLHF
TGTGCCAGCAGTTACGCCACACAGGGGGTAGGTTCACCCCTCCACTTT
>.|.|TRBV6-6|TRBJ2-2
CASTREVPGELFF
TGTGCCAGCACCCGAGAAGTTCCCGGGGAGCTGTTTTTT
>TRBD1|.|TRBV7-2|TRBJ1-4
CASSLATRGRMEKLFF
TGTGCCAGCAGCTTAGCCACTAGGGGGCGTATGGAAAAACTGTTTTTT
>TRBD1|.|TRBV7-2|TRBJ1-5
CASSLTGSGNQPQHF
TGTGCCAGCAGCTTGACAGGGAGTGGCAATCAGCCCCAGCATTTT
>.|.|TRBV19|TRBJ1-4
CASGGLSGEKLFF
TGTGCCAGCGGGGGGTTATCGGGTGAAAAACTGTTTTTT
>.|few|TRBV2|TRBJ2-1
CASSSRSYNEQFF
TGTGCCAGCAGTTCTCGGTCCTACAATGAGCAGTTCTTC
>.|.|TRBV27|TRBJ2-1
CASSLFGTGASNEQFF
TGTGCCAGCAGTTTATTTGGGACTGGGGCCTCCAATGAGCAGTTCTTC
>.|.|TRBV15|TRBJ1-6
CATSAQGSSPLHF
TGTGCCACCAGCGCTCAGGGAAGCTCACCCCTCCACTTT
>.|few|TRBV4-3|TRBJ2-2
CASSQAHGRNTGELFF
TGCGCCAGCAGCCAAGCCCATGGGAGGAACACCGGGGAGCTGTTTTTT
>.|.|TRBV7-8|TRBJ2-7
CASSPRGSSRLEQYF
TGTGCCAGCAGCCCCCGGGGGAGCAGCCGCCTCGAGCAGTACTTC
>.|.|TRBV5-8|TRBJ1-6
CASSLEQTRNSPLHF
TGTGCCAGCAGCTTGGAGCAGACGAGGAATTCACCCCTCCACTTT
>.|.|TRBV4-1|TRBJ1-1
CASSQVLTVNTEAFF
TGCGCCAGCAGCCAAGTTCTCACGGTGAACACTGAAGCTTTCTTT